Following are 26 T cell receptor beta chains from one sample sequenced in a study of OX40 agonist ivuxolimab in advanced cancers. Profiled with immunoSEQ multiplex PCR; TCRdb holds only in-frame clones, not every one. Counted here are around 21,000 clones, 65% to 85% occurring once; the ten biggest clones make up around a fifth. This specimen consisted of CD4+ or CD8+ T cells sorted from blood, obtained in a trial of the OX40 agonist ivuxolimab. The receptors stem from an adult with an advanced solid tumor such as melanoma, head and neck, liver or kidney cancer.

This clone was counted a single time. The chain recombines TRBV27 with TRBJ2-5; no definite D call. The CDR3 has 13 residues. The ends were cut back, 2 bases at V and 4 bases at J, with 8 bases in the middle. Germline V gene lookup returns CDR1 MNHEY and CDR2 SMNVEV (reference sequence). The DNA of the CDR3 is TGTGCCAGCAGTTTAAGTCAGCGAGAGACCCAGTACTTC. Residues: CASSLSQRETQYF.

In its sample, this clone was seen a few times. The chain uses TRBV6-5 and TRBJ2-7, with a possible D match to TRBD2 (7 bases). The germline gives CDR1 MNHEY, CDR2 SVGAGI. V dropped 2 bases and J dropped 2 bases, with 10 bases sitting between them. The CDR3 consists of 14 residues. The CDR3 loop reads CASSYGGAAYEQYF. As DNA, the CDR3 is TGTGCCAGCAGTTACGGGGGGGCAGCCTACGAGCAGTACTTC.

The count of this clone is one. The genes are TRBV6-1 and TRBJ1-1, with no clear D. The CDR3 loop spans 14 amino acids. Trimming shortened V by 6 bases and J by 4 bases, and 15 bases separated the two germline ends. Germline V gives CDR1 MNHNS, CDR2 SASEGT. The CDR3 DNA reads TGTGCCAGCAGCACCCCTGTGCCCGGCACTGAAGCTTTCTTT. Translation: CASSTPVPGTEAFF.

The chain employs TRBV7-9 and TRBJ1-1, with D perhaps TRBD1 (5 bases). The CDR3 is 16 residues long. V shed 2 bases and J shed 2 bases, with 15 bases lying between them. Germline values: CDR1 SEHNR, CDR2 FQNEAQ (reference sequence). CDR3 DNA sequence: TGTGCCAGCAGCTTATGGGAGGGGAAATTTAACACTGAAGCTTTCTTT. Translating gives CASSLWEGKFNTEAFF.

This clone was picked up a small number of times. The chain combines TRBV5-4 with TRBJ1-1; D is perhaps TRBD1 (5 bases). The germline V gene has CDR1 SGHNT and CDR2 YYREEE (reference sequence). Trimming stripped 4 bases from V and 5 bases from J, with 12 bases between. CDR3 size: 13 residues. The CDR3, as DNA: TGTGCCAGCAGCCTAGGGACTTCGACTGAAGCTTTCTTT. It translates to CASSLGTSTEAFF.

V and J are TRBV6-1 and TRBJ1-1; 10 positions match TRBD1. The CDR3 consists of 15 residues. Germline V gives CDR1 MNHNS, CDR2 SASEGT. Unmatched junction bases numbered 10, after V lost 5 bases and J lost 7 bases. CDR3 sequence reads: CASSSPTGGFGEAFF. The CDR3 DNA reads TGTGCCAGCAGTTCCCCGACAGGGGGCTTTGGTGAAGCTTTCTTT.

The CDR3 protein is CASSLFPGGGYEQYF. The DNA of the CDR3 is TGCGCCAGCAGCTTGTTTCCCGGAGGGGGCTACGAGCAGTACTTC. The J gene is TRBJ2-7, the V gene TRBV5-1; the D gene could be TRBD1 or TRBD2 (6 bases each). Germline-derived CDR1 and CDR2 are SGHRS and YFSETQ. The CDR3 loop spans 15 amino acids. V was pared by 1 base and J by 3 bases, with 14 bases between.

V gene TRBV28 combines with J gene TRBJ1-1; 9 positions agree with TRBD1. V lost 5 bases to trimming and J lost 0 bases; unmatched junction nucleotides: 10. The CDR3 sequence is 17 residues long. CDR1 is MDHEN, CDR2 SYDVKM, per germline. CDR3 sequence (DNA): TGTGCCAGCAGTGGATTTCGAACAGGGGGCATGAACACTGAAGCTTTCTTT. Translation: CASSGFRTGGMNTEAFF.

CDR3 bases: TGTGCCAGCAGCTTATTGGGAACCCATCAGCCCCAGCATTTT. Residues: CASSLLGTHQPQHF. V gene TRBV7-2 combines with J gene TRBJ1-5; D unresolved. V shed 2 bases and J shed 5 bases, with 10 bases lying between them. CDR1 is SGHTA and CDR2 is FQGNSA in the germline V gene. This CDR3 comprises 14 residues. Drawing the rest from reference TRBV7-2 and TRBJ1-5, the complete variable domain is GAGVSQSPSNKVTEKGKDVELRCDPISGHTALYWYRQSLGQGLEFLIYFQGNSAPDKSGLPSDRFSAERTGGSVSTLTIQRTQQEDSAVYLCASSLLGTHQPQHFGDGTRLSIL.

This clone was picked up a small number of times. The V and J genes are TRBV28 and TRBJ2-5; tentative D call: TRBD2 (6 bases). The CDR3 spans 15 residues. The V end lost 2 bases, the J end lost 3 bases, and 13 bases lay between the germline ends. Germline loops: CDR1 MDHEN, CDR2 SYDVKM. This CDR3 is CASSLNVDYKETQYF. The CDR3 bases are TGTGCCAGCAGTTTAAATGTGGACTACAAAGAGACCCAGTACTTC.

This chain joins TRBV4-1 and TRBJ2-2, with 7 bases matching TRBD2. J lost 1 base, V lost 4 bases, and 6 bases had no gene match. There are 16 residues in the CDR3. Germline loops: CDR1 MGHRA, CDR2 YSYEKL. CDR3 sequence (DNA): TGCGCCAGCAGCCCTCTTAGCGGGCTGAACACCGGGGAGCTGTTTTTT. Its protein product is CASSPLSGLNTGELFF.

The gene calls are TRBV4-1 and TRBJ2-3, with a weak D call TRBD2 (5 bases). Trimming left V 3 bases short and J 6 bases short, with 22 bases between. The CDR3 spans 17 residues. Germline CDR1 reads MGHRA; CDR2 reads YSYEKL. The CDR3 DNA reads as TGCGCCAGCAGCCAGACTCAGTCGGCGGCTCCGGGGGATACGCAGTATTTT. It yields the protein CASSQTQSAAPGDTQYF.

V and J are TRBV28 and TRBJ2-2, with D perhaps TRBD2 (6 bases). CDR1 and CDR2 from the germline V gene are MDHEN and SYDVKM. The CDR3 runs 16 residues. Trimming took 5 bases from V and 4 from J, leaving 17 bases between them. The chain's CDR3 is CASSLNPGVSTGELFF. CDR3 sequence (DNA): TGTGCCAGCAGTCTAAATCCGGGGGTGAGCACCGGGGAGCTGTTTTTT.

The chain uses TRBV10-2 and TRBJ1-1; 8 bases agree with TRBD1. CDR1 and CDR2 from the germline V gene are WSHSY and SAAADI. The CDR3 sequence is 15 residues long. The V segment lost 6 bases and the J segment 2 bases; nucleotides outside the gene matches: 8. DNA of the CDR3: TGCGCCAGCAGGTTTGCGGGACAGGTCAACACTGAAGCTTTCTTT. It yields the protein CASRFAGQVNTEAFF.

The V call is TRBV6-6, the J call TRBJ2-7; 7 bases map to TRBD2. This CDR3 comprises 12 residues. Unmatched junction bases numbered 4, after V lost 5 bases and J lost 6 bases. Germline V gives CDR1 MNHNY, CDR2 SVGAGI (reference sequence). The CDR3 bases are TGTGCCAGCAGTCCTCCGGGGGGCGAGCAGTACTTC. It translates to CASSPPGGEQYF.

The rearrangement uses TRBV9 and TRBJ2-1; no reliable D call. V shed 0 bases and J shed 7 bases, with 8 bases lying between them. CDR3 length: 13 amino acids. Germline lookup yields CDR1 SGDLS and CDR2 YYNGEE. The CDR3 protein is CASSVALGNEQFF. Here the CDR3 DNA reads TGTGCCAGCAGCGTAGCTCTGGGTAATGAGCAGTTCTTC.

The CDR3 region is CASSLAGQGSYEQYF. DNA for the CDR3: TGTGCCAGCAGCTTGGCGGGACAGGGGTCCTACGAGCAGTACTTC. The chain links TRBV5-4 to TRBJ2-7, with 10 bases that match TRBD1. J was trimmed by 1 base and V by 0 bases; bases with no gene match: 1. The germline gives CDR1 SGHNT, CDR2 YYREEE (reference sequence). This CDR3 has 15 residues. The variable domain in full, with the rest retrieved from reference TRBV5-4 and TRBJ2-7, is ETGVTQSPTHLIKTRGQQVTLRCSSQSGHNTVSWYQQALGQGPQFIFQYYREEENGRGNFPPRFSGLQFPNYSSELNVNALELDDSALYLCASSLAGQGSYEQYFGPGTRLTVT.

CDR3 sequence: CASSTHRGSNTEAFF. In DNA, the CDR3 is TGTGCCAGCAGCACCCACAGGGGGTCGAACACTGAAGCTTTCTTT. This chain uses TRBV7-9 with TRBJ1-1, with 8 bases identical to TRBD1. V lost 5 bases, J lost 1 base, and 6 bases stayed unmatched. CDR3 length: 15 residues. CDR1 is SEHNR, CDR2 FQNEAQ, per germline (reference sequence).

V and J are TRBV9 and TRBJ2-1; weak D call: TRBD2 (6 bases). The CDR3 totals 14 residues. Trimming stripped 0 bases from V and 10 bases from J, with 14 bases between. Germline V CDR1 and CDR2: SGDLS, YYNGEE. The CDR3 DNA sequence: TGTGCCAGCAGCGTAGACCCTAGCGTCTGGGAGCAGTTCTTC. Encoded protein: CASSVDPSVWEQFF.

The rearrangement uses TRBV27 and TRBJ1-5; a weak D match, TRBD1 (6 bases). CDR3 size: 15 residues. V lost 2 bases and J 1 base, leaving 9 bases between the germline ends. The germline V gene encodes CDR1 MNHEY and CDR2 SMNVEV (reference sequence). The CDR3 sequence: CASSLGGGSNQPQHF. CDR3 nucleotide sequence: TGTGCCAGCAGTTTAGGGGGGGGCAGCAATCAGCCCCAGCATTTT.

The rearrangement uses TRBV5-1 and TRBJ2-3, with D unresolved. Trimming took off 5 bases at V and 2 bases at J, with 3 bases between the two ends. The CDR3 is made up of 11 amino acids. The germline gives CDR1 SGHRS, CDR2 YFSETQ. In DNA form, the CDR3 reads TGCGCCAGCAGGGACACAGATACGCAGTATTTT. This translates into CASRDTDTQYF.

The J gene is TRBJ2-3, the V gene TRBV9, with a tentative D call TRBD1 (6 bases). V lost 3 bases and J lost 4, with 18 bases in between. Germline CDR1 reads SGDLS; CDR2 reads YYNGEE. The CDR3 length is 16 residues. The CDR3 loop is CASSAQSGGSADTQYF. The CDR3 DNA follows: TGTGCCAGCAGCGCCCAAAGTGGGGGCTCAGCAGATACGCAGTATTTT.

This rearrangement joins TRBV6-1 to TRBJ1-5; 7 bases line up with TRBD1. The CDR3 length is 14 residues. Losses at the gene ends were 6 bases for V and 6 bases for J; bases not matched to a gene: 8. The V gene's germline CDR1 is MNHNS and CDR2 SASEGT. The CDR3 bases are TGTGCCAGCAGGGAAATAACAGGGGCTCAGCCCCAGCATTTT. Protein: CASREITGAQPQHF.

The chain is built from TRBV6-1 and TRBJ2-1; D uncertain. V shed 8 bases and J shed 3 bases, with 14 bases lying between them. The CDR3 contains 14 residues. The germline CDR1 and CDR2 sequences are MNHNS and SASEGT. The chain's CDR3 is CASAPKVLYNEQFF. CDR3 in DNA: TGTGCCAGCGCCCCAAAAGTCCTCTACAATGAGCAGTTCTTC.

V and J are TRBV28 and TRBJ2-7, with 7 bases fitting TRBD1. Losses at the gene ends were 5 bases for V and 3 bases for J; bases not matched to a gene: 4. CDR1 and CDR2 (germline): MDHEN, SYDVKM. CDR3 length: 13 amino acids. The DNA for the CDR3 is TGTGCCAGCAGTCAGCGGACAGGCTACGAGCAGTACTTC. The encoded protein is CASSQRTGYEQYF. Variable domain in full (rest from reference TRBV28 and TRBJ2-7): DVKVTQSSRYLVKRTGEKVFLECVQDMDHENMFWYRQDPGLGLRLIYFSYDVKMKEKGDIPEGYSVSREKKERFSLILESASTNQTSMYLCASSQRTGYEQYFGPGTRLTVT.

This chain connects TRBV6-1 to TRBJ2-3; TRBD2 might be the D (5 bases). The CDR3 length is 12 residues. Germline-derived CDR1 and CDR2 are MNHNS and SASEGT. The V gene lost 6 bases and the J gene lost 8 bases, with 12 bases spanning the gap. The CDR3 loop is CASRLVYGTQYF. In DNA, the CDR3 is TGTGCCAGCAGACTAGTTTACGGTACGCAGTATTTT.